This entry concerns a single T cell receptor beta chain. The antigen remains unidentified. Each participant with HIV received care in the United States. Specimens retained roughly 0.95-10 million cryopreserved PBMC preceding DNA extraction. Run at survey level, the immunoSEQ assay was version v3.0. Sequencing targeted roughly 35,000-55,000 T-cell genomes per sample. TCRdb keeps only in-frame clones here, not all; method: immunoSEQ multiplex PCR. This table has 15,000 to 20,000 clones, 76% appearing once. The sample originates from a study of long-term antiretroviral therapy in people with HIV. Study-wide findings and caveats: Against controls, HIV repertoires showed narrower ranges of CDR3 length.

The CDR3 loop spans 11 amino acids. The V and J ends lost 1 base and 8 bases respectively, with 5 bases between them. Per the germline V gene, CDR1 is DFQATT and CDR2 is SNEGSKA (reference sequence). Sequenced material: unsorted PBMCs, taken 2.5 years before starting antiretroviral therapy. This sequence was found in a woman aged 45-59 years with HIV. The chain carries TRBV20-1 and TRBJ1-4, with D perhaps matching TRBD1 (5 bases). Written as DNA, the CDR3 is TGCAGTGCTAGAGGGACAGAAAAACTGTTTTTT. It encodes CSARGTEKLFF.